This TCR beta chain was obtained from a study of control samples from healthy donors and cancer patients. The germline gives CDR1 SGHNT, CDR2 YYREEE (reference sequence). The ends were cut back, 0 bases at V and 2 bases at J, with 8 bases in the middle. The CDR3 contains 14 residues. Generated by immunoSEQ multiplex PCR, the TCRdb table keeps only in-frame clones and is missing some. Here the sample spans around 96,000 clones, 85% to 95% being singletons. The V gene is TRBV5-4, the J gene TRBJ1-2; no reliable D call. The sequencing sample was made of blood. The receptor was isolated from a man aged 18-30 years in good health. This chain's CDR3 is CASSLVGKNYGYTF. Here the CDR3 DNA reads TGTGCCAGCAGCTTGGTCGGCAAAAACTATGGCTACACCTTC. The complete variable domain, with remaining parts taken from reference TRBV5-4 and TRBJ1-2, reads ETGVTQSPTHLIKTRGQQVTLRCSSQSGHNTVSWYQQALGQGPQFIFQYYREEENGRGNFPPRFSGLQFPNYSSELNVNALELDDSALYLCASSLVGKNYGYTFGSGTRLTVV.